The rows below give T cell receptor beta chains drawn from one sample of a study of a mutant IDH1 vaccine in newly diagnosed glioma. TCRdb's table, derived via immunoSEQ multiplex PCR, lists solely in-frame clones and lacks some. The sample lists tens of thousands of clones, approximately 80% occurring once. Material: PBMCs, obtained from a glioma patient treated with radiotherapy, temozolomide or both. The origin of the receptors is a man aged 30-40 years with glioma. The conserved cysteine and the conserved F or W are not part of the CDR3 here. Fields, in order: CDR3 protein, V gene.

cdr3_aa: ASSFVGASYGYT
v_call: TRBV5-1

cdr3_aa: ASSSDSSTDTQY
v_call: TRBV7-2

cdr3_aa: ASSLQRWTGFYEQY
v_call: TRBV7-9

cdr3_aa: ASSREGTEAF
v_call: TRBV6-1

cdr3_aa: ASSVDRTNTEAF
v_call: TRBV2

cdr3_aa: ASSSQGLGYT
v_call: TRBV11-2

cdr3_aa: ASRGLDKLTDTQY
v_call: TRBV19

cdr3_aa: ASSEGRGGPTDTQY
v_call: TRBV6-1

cdr3_aa: ASRFYDRAANEQF
v_call: TRBV27

cdr3_aa: ASSPPSREAF
v_call: TRBV6-6

cdr3_aa: ASSQFSGRPDNEQF
v_call: TRBV5-4

cdr3_aa: AWSGGSSYNEQF
v_call: TRBV30

cdr3_aa: ASSLGTASNQPQH
v_call: TRBV5-1

cdr3_aa: SVDSPPRGRGANYGYT
v_call: TRBV29-1

cdr3_aa: ASSVRLEETQY
v_call: TRBV6-1

cdr3_aa: ASSLPWDGRSVSYEQF
v_call: TRBV5-4

cdr3_aa: ASSLGDSGSLHEQF
v_call: TRBV11-3

cdr3_aa: ASSPDQLATQY
v_call: TRBV11-2

cdr3_aa: ASSPRAGITDTQY
v_call: TRBV5-1

cdr3_aa: ASSGEDFTEAF
v_call: TRBV5-1

cdr3_aa: ASSLSYQVGLSYNEQF
v_call: TRBV5-4

cdr3_aa: ASSGIQGYHGYT
v_call: TRBV6-1

cdr3_aa: ASSHRAVPEETQY
v_call: TRBV4-1

cdr3_aa: ASSLLAGGPRTGELF
v_call: TRBV7-7

cdr3_aa: ASSALTSGRSADTQY
v_call: TRBV9

cdr3_aa: ASSAGSYNEQF
v_call: TRBV6-4

cdr3_aa: ASSYGLAGVAGELF
v_call: TRBV5-1

cdr3_aa: ASSPKGTGGPNEKLF
v_call: TRBV5-4

cdr3_aa: ASSSSGGSTEAF
v_call: TRBV5-1

cdr3_aa: ASSLAMNTGELF
v_call: TRBV5-1

cdr3_aa: ARSLATGWYGYT
v_call: TRBV5-3

cdr3_aa: ASSLGSPSDTEAF
v_call: TRBV5-4

cdr3_aa: ASSLEPDRYYGYT
v_call: TRBV5-1

cdr3_aa: ASSLTAATNEKLF
v_call: TRBV7-9

cdr3_aa: ASSLYRGELF
v_call: TRBV28

cdr3_aa: ASSPVEVGVLGNQPQH
v_call: TRBV16

cdr3_aa: ASSSGPSYEQY
v_call: TRBV7-6

cdr3_aa: ASSPTSGGAYEQY
v_call: TRBV18

cdr3_aa: ASSPQQGTPIHEQY
v_call: TRBV28

cdr3_aa: ASSITVARSPLH
v_call: TRBV19

cdr3_aa: ASHKDITGELF
v_call: TRBV7-6

cdr3_aa: ASSTSAGANVLT
v_call: TRBV19

cdr3_aa: ARKLEGLATNEQF
v_call: TRBV2

cdr3_aa: SARGPDTQY
v_call: TRBV20-1

cdr3_aa: ATSSHRNTEAF
v_call: TRBV15

cdr3_aa: AFQLRGRLTGELF
v_call: TRBV30

cdr3_aa: SLEGGEQF
v_call: TRBV20-1

cdr3_aa: ASSSRQAASPLH
v_call: TRBV11-1